What follows are 13 T cell receptor beta chains derived from one specimen sequenced in a study of shared clonotypes between healthy human individuals. Only in-frame clones appear in the TCRdb table, and some are missing; sequencing was by immunoSEQ multiplex PCR. Of about 690,000 clones listed, roughly 88% were seen once; the top ten hold 30% to 35%. The sequencing sample was made of memory CD8+ T cells from PBMCs. Subset defined: CD45RO+ cells pooled with CCR7-negative TemRA cells. These receptors were collected from a man aged 18 to 30 in good health. Some clones in this sample may be carry-over from other donors' samples.

This clone was counted once. The chain recombines TRBV27 with TRBJ1-5; D is possibly TRBD1 (5 bases). The CDR3 sequence is 14 residues long. Looked up from germline, CDR1 is MNHEY and CDR2 is SMNVEV (reference sequence). The germline V and J ends were trimmed by 3 bases and 4 bases, with 10 bases remaining between them. CDR3 DNA sequence: TGTGCCAGCAGTTTTAGTCGGGGGAATCAGCCCCAGCATTTT. Its protein product is CASSFSRGNQPQHF.

The rearrangement joins TRBV11-2 to TRBJ2-7, with 7 nucleotides matching TRBD1. Trimming took 2 bases from V and 2 from J; bases not matched to a gene: 9. Germline V lookup: CDR1 SGHAT, CDR2 FQNNGV. The CDR3 spans 16 residues. CDR3 loop: CASSLLRTGDPYEQYF. CDR3 coding DNA: TGTGCCAGCAGCTTATTGAGAACAGGGGACCCCTACGAGCAGTACTTC. Complete variable domain (other parts from reference TRBV11-2 and TRBJ2-7): EAGVAQSPRYKIIEKRQSVAFWCNPISGHATLYWYQQILGQGPKLLIQFQNNGVVDDSQLPKDRFSAERLKGVDSTLKIQPAKLEDSAVYLCASSLLRTGDPYEQYFGPGTRLTVT.

The chain is built from TRBV5-8 and TRBJ2-1; 11 nucleotides align to TRBD2. V shed 3 bases, J shed 4 bases, and the junction held 6 bases outside the gene matches. Germline V gene sequence: CDR1 SGHTS, CDR2 YDEGEE. The CDR3 spans 16 residues. For the CDR3, the DNA is TGTGCCAGCAGCTATTCCGGGACTAGCGGATACAATGAGCAGTTCTTC. Protein: CASSYSGTSGYNEQFF.

The rearrangement links TRBV5-4 to TRBJ2-7; D not certain. This CDR3 spans 14 amino acids. The germline gives CDR1 SGHNT, CDR2 YYREEE (reference sequence). Trimming shortened V by 5 bases and J by 0 bases, and 12 bases separated the two germline ends. CDR3 in amino acids: CASRLSRSSYEQYF. The CDR3 coding sequence is TGTGCCAGCAGGCTCAGCAGAAGCTCCTACGAGCAGTACTTC.

The chain uses TRBV29-1 and TRBJ2-7, with no clear D. CDR3 length: 12 residues. V lost 4 bases and J 1 base, leaving 8 bases between the germline ends. The V gene's germline CDR1 is SQVTM and CDR2 ANQGSEA. The CDR3 nucleotides are TGCAGCGTTGTAGTCGGATCCTACGAGCAGTACTTC. It codes for CSVVVGSYEQYF.

The V gene is TRBV9, the J gene TRBJ2-1; D is perhaps TRBD2 (6 bases). Between the trimmed V and J ends, which lost 4 bases and 5 bases, there was a span of 16 bases. CDR3 length: 15 residues. Germline CDR1 reads SGDLS; CDR2 reads YYNGEE. For the CDR3, the DNA is TGTGCCAGCAGCCCAGGCGGGAATACACACAATGAGCAGTTCTTC. It is translated as CASSPGGNTHNEQFF. Combining the CDR3 with reference TRBV9 and TRBJ2-1 gives the whole variable domain DSGVTQTPKHLITATGQRVTLRCSPRSGDLSVYWYQQSLDQGLQFLIQYYNGEERAKGNILERFSAQQFPDLHSELNLSSLELGDSALYFCASSPGGNTHNEQFFGPGTRLTVL.

V is TRBV9 and J is TRBJ1-5; 10 bases are a match to TRBD1. The CDR3 consists of 16 residues. The germline gives CDR1 SGDLS, CDR2 YYNGEE. V shed 4 bases and J 3 bases; nucleotides not matched to a gene: 7. The CDR3 here is CASSPTDRGINQPQHF. The DNA of the CDR3 is TGTGCCAGCAGCCCGACGGACAGGGGGATCAATCAGCCCCAGCATTTT.

This sequence joins TRBV2 and TRBJ2-1, with TRBD2 matching 7 bases. CDR3 length: 14 residues. Germline assignment: CDR1 SNHLY and CDR2 FYNNEI. Trimming at V came to 4 bases and at J to 7 bases, leaving 7 bases not matched to a gene. DNA for the CDR3: TGTGCCAGCAGTGCTATGGGAGGGATGAATGAGCAGTTCTTC. Protein sequence: CASSAMGGMNEQFF.

Only a few counts were recorded for this clone. The chain carries TRBV7-6 and TRBJ1-1; TRBD1 is a possible D gene (5 bases). Germline CDR1 is SGHVS and CDR2 is FNYEAQ. V lost 5 bases, J lost 1 base, and 11 bases lay in between. The CDR3 contains 14 residues. This chain's CDR3 is CASSLEGTNTEAFF. CDR3 nucleotide sequence: TGTGCCAGCAGCCTAGAAGGGACGAACACTGAAGCTTTCTTT.

The chain combines TRBV7-9 with TRBJ2-1; TRBD1 matches 8 bases. Trimming took 5 bases from V and 5 from J; bases not matched to a gene: 17. The CDR3 is made up of 18 amino acids. Germline V gives CDR1 SEHNR, CDR2 FQNEAQ (reference sequence). CDR3 in amino acids: CASSIRQGLAFTHNEQFF. CDR3 bases: TGTGCCAGCAGCATCCGACAGGGGCTAGCGTTTACCCACAATGAGCAGTTCTTC.

The J gene is TRBJ2-3, the V gene TRBV15; 10 bases are a match to TRBD2. J was trimmed by 7 bases and V by 3 bases; bases with no gene match: 10. This CDR3 is built from 16 residues. The germline V gene encodes CDR1 LNHNV and CDR2 YYDKDF (reference sequence). The CDR3 DNA reads TGTGCCACCAGCAGTTCAGGACTAGCGGCTACCAATACGCAGTATTTT. Translation: CATSSSGLAATNTQYF. Together with reference TRBV15 and TRBJ2-3, the CDR3 gives the full variable domain: DAMVIQNPRYQVTQFGKPVTLSCSQTLNHNVMYWYQQKSSQAPKLLFHYYDKDFNNEADTPDNFQSRRPNTSFCFLDIRSPGLGDTAMYLCATSSSGLAATNTQYFGPGTRLTVL.

The chain joins TRBV7-9 to TRBJ2-1; 9 bases line up with TRBD2. The germline gives CDR1 SEHNR, CDR2 FQNEAQ (reference sequence). V trimming: 2 bases; J trimming: 8 bases; junction bases outside the gene matches: 16. The CDR3 is 18 residues long. This CDR3 is CASSLRREGRTERDEQFF. The DNA for the CDR3 is TGTGCCAGCAGCTTAAGGCGGGAGGGCCGGACGGAAAGGGATGAGCAGTTCTTC. Supplemented by reference TRBV7-9 and TRBJ2-1, the full variable domain reads DTGVSQNPRHKITKRGQNVTFRCDPISEHNRLYWYRQTLGQGPEFLTYFQNEAQLEKSRLLSDRFSAERPKGSFSTLEIQRTEQGDSAMYLCASSLRREGRTERDEQFFGPGTRLTVL.

The rearrangement joins TRBV5-6 to TRBJ1-2, with 10 bases lining up with TRBD1. Per the germline V gene, CDR1 is SGHDT and CDR2 is YYEEEE. Losses at the gene ends were 2 bases for V and 6 bases for J; bases not matched to a gene: 4. This CDR3 is 14 amino acids long. Here the CDR3 reads CASSLRGQGDGYTF. CDR3 in DNA: TGTGCCAGCAGCTTACGTGGACAGGGGGATGGCTACACCTTC.